Presented here are 15 T cell receptor beta chains from one specimen sequenced in a study of blood T cell repertoires in COVID-19. Here immunoSEQ multiplex PCR was the method, and the copy in TCRdb shows in-frame clones only, minus some. The sample has about 59,000 clones; around 79% are singletons. Sequenced material: peripheral blood. Receptors originate from a woman aged 70-85 years with acute or convalescent COVID-19.

This clone has a handful of counts. This CDR3 reads CAWNLRDSPYNEQFF. The CDR3 region has the DNA TGTGCCTGGAACCTCCGGGACTCACCCTACAATGAGCAGTTCTTC. V and J are TRBV30 and TRBJ2-1; TRBD2 is a possible D gene (6 bases). Trimming took off 4 bases at V and 2 bases at J, with 15 bases between the two ends. The CDR3 extends over 15 amino acids. Germline V CDR1 and CDR2: GTSNPN, SVGIG (reference sequence).

The chain couples TRBV6-5 to TRBJ1-1, with 8 bases aligning to TRBD1. Unmatched junction bases numbered 5, after V lost 5 bases and J lost 9 bases. This CDR3 contains 12 residues. CDR1 and CDR2 (germline): MNHEY, SVGAGI. The CDR3 DNA reads TGTGCCAGCAGTCCAAGGACAGGGAAAGCTTTCTTT. Translating it yields CASSPRTGKAFF.

Worth noting for this clone: Likely a read error: the CDR3 ends without its conserved phenylalanine or tryptophan. The V and J genes are TRBV29-1 and TRBJ1-2; the match to TRBD1 covers 7 bases. CDR1 SQVTM and CDR2 ANQGSEA come from the germline V gene. The CDR3 contains 14 residues. Trimming took 6 bases from V and 8 from J; bases not matched to a gene: 15. The CDR3 bases are TGCAGCGTCCCACAACCGACAGGGCCCGGGGGCTACACCCTC. Translation gives CSVPQPTGPGGYTL.

This chain links TRBV12-3 or TRBV12-4 with TRBJ1-1; D is undetermined. The CDR3 totals 13 residues. V was pared by 7 bases and J by 4 bases, with 13 bases between. CDR3 DNA sequence: TGTGCCAGCACCCGAGCGTTGGGCACTGAAGCTTTCTTT. It is translated as CASTRALGTEAFF.

This sequence joins TRBV5-1 and TRBJ1-6; 9 nucleotides align to TRBD1. V lost 4 bases and J lost 10; bases outside the gene matches: 6. The CDR3 covers 14 residues. Germline V CDR1 and CDR2: SGHRS, YFSETQ. CDR3 in amino acids: CASSTGTGISPLHF. DNA for the CDR3: TGCGCCAGCAGCACGGGGACAGGGATATCACCCCTCCACTTT.

The chain joins TRBV5-1 to TRBJ2-5; D unclear. CDR1 and CDR2 from the germline V gene are SGHRS and YFSETQ. Trimming pared 5 bases from V and 2 bases from J, leaving 4 bases between. The CDR3 length is 11 residues. The CDR3 nucleotides read TGCGCCAGCAGTCTACAAGAGACCCAGTACTTC. Translation gives CASSLQETQYF. The variable domain in full, with the rest retrieved from reference TRBV5-1 and TRBJ2-5, is KAGVTQTPRYLIKTRGQQVTLSCSPISGHRSVSWYQQTPGQGLQFLFEYFSETQRNKGNFPGRFSGRQFSNSRSEMNVSTLELGDSALYLCASSLQETQYFGPGTRLLVL.

J is TRBJ1-5 and V is TRBV21-1; TRBD1, the D gene given by the table, was not confirmed from the DNA. TRBV21-1 is tagged as a pseudogene. This CDR3 is 16 amino acids long. The CDR3 bases are TGTGCCAGCAGCAAGAGGACATCGCCGGGCAATCAGCCCCAGCATTTT. This sequence encodes CASSKRTSPGNQPQHF.

This clone was picked up one time. The chain links TRBV2 to TRBJ1-1; TRBD1 might be the D (6 bases). CDR3 length: 12 residues. The germline gives CDR1 SNHLY, CDR2 FYNNEI. Trimming shortened V by 6 bases and J by 5 bases, and 10 bases separated the two germline ends. CDR3 nucleotides: TGTGCCAGCAGACAGGGAGGGACTGAAGCTTTCTTT. Protein sequence: CASRQGGTEAFF.

In its sample, this clone was seen a few times. The chain joins TRBV30 to TRBJ2-3, with 9 bases fitting TRBD2. Germline V gene data show CDR1 as GTSNPN and CDR2 as SVGIG (reference sequence). After removal of 0 bases from V and 4 bases from J, the junction contained 5 bases not matched to a gene. The CDR3 has 15 residues. CDR3 sequence (DNA): TGTGCCTGGAGTGTAGGCGGGGGGGACGCAGATACGCAGTATTTT. It yields the protein CAWSVGGGDADTQYF.

This clone was detected a few times. The V call is TRBV5-1, the J call TRBJ2-1; D unclear. Trimming pared 4 bases from V and 10 bases from J, leaving 24 bases between. Germline values: CDR1 SGHRS, CDR2 YFSETQ. The CDR3 has 16 amino acids. This CDR3 is CASSPFNGFFFREQFF. CDR3 nucleotides: TGCGCCAGCAGCCCCTTCAACGGGTTCTTTTTCCGGGAGCAGTTCTTC.

As DNA, the CDR3 is TGTGCCAGCAGCTTATCGGCCAAAGCGGGGGCAGACCAAGAGACCCAGTACTTC. This sequence encodes CASSLSAKAGADQETQYF. The V gene is TRBV7-9, the J gene TRBJ2-5, with 8 nucleotides matching TRBD2. The germline CDR1 and CDR2 sequences are SEHNR and FQNEAQ (reference sequence). The trim removed 2 bases at V and 0 bases at J, leaving 11 bases unmatched. The CDR3 has 18 amino acids.

This clone showed up just a few times. The chain is built from TRBV7-3 and TRBJ2-5, with D perhaps TRBD2 (6 bases). The length of the CDR3 is 15 residues. V was cut by 2 bases and J by 1 base, with 11 bases left in between. Per germline, CDR1 SGHTA and CDR2 FQGTGA. For the CDR3, the DNA is TGTGCCAGCAGCTTAGACGGGACTTCCCAAGAGACCCAGTACTTC. Its protein is CASSLDGTSQETQYF.

In its sample, this clone was seen a few times. The rearrangement uses TRBV19 and TRBJ1-2, with D perhaps matching TRBD1 (5 bases). Trimming cost V 4 bases and J 8 bases, with 23 bases left between them. This CDR3 region has 16 residues. Germline lookup yields CDR1 LNHDA and CDR2 SQIVND (reference sequence). The CDR3 DNA follows: TGTGCCAGTAGTAGGGACTTCTTATCGGGTGCTTTCGGCTACACCTTC. Translated, it gives CASSRDFLSGAFGYTF. Supplemented by reference TRBV19 and TRBJ1-2, the full variable domain reads DGGITQSPKYLFRKEGQNVTLSCEQNLNHDAMYWYRQDPGQGLRLIYYSQIVNDFQKGDIAEGYSVSREKKESFPLTVTSAQKNPTAFYLCASSRDFLSGAFGYTFGSGTRLTVV.

J is TRBJ1-6 and V is TRBV5-1, with TRBD1 matching over 7 bases. This CDR3 contains 15 residues. The junction had 10 bases not matched to a gene; V was cut back by 3 bases and J by 10 bases. The germline gives CDR1 SGHRS, CDR2 YFSETQ. CDR3 DNA: TGCGCCAGCAGCTCGGGCGACAGGGATTGGTCACCCCTCCACTTT. It specifies CASSSGDRDWSPLHF.

This CDR3 is CASSFGDYQDTQYF. CDR3 bases: TGTGCCAGCAGCTTTGGGGACTATCAAGATACGCAGTATTTT. The V gene is TRBV5-4, the J gene TRBJ2-3, with 7 nucleotides matching TRBD2. The V segment lost 2 bases and the J segment 5 bases; nucleotides outside the gene matches: 5. Germline V CDR1 and CDR2: SGHNT, YYREEE (reference sequence). The CDR3 spans 14 residues.